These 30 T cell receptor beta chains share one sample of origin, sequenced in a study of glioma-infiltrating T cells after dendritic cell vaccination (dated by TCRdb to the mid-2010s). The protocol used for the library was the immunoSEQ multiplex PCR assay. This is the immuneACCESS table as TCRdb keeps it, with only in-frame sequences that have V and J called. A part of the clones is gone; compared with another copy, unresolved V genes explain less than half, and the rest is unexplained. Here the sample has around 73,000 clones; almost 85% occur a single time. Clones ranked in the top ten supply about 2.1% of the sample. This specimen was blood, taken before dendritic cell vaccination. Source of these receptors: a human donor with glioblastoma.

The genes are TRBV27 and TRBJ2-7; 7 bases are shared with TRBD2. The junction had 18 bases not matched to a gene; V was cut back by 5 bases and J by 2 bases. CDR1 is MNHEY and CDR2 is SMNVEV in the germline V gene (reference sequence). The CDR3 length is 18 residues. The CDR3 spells CASSPLTGGRTWTYEQYV. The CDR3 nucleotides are TGTGCCAGCAGTCCCTTAACGGGAGGCCGCACCTGGACCTACGAGCAGTACGTC.

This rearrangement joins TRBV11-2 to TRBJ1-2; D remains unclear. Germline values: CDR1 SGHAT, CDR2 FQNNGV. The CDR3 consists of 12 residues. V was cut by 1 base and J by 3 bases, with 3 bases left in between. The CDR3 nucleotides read TGTGCCAGCAGCTTAGGAGACTATGGCTACACCTTC. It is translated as CASSLGDYGYTF. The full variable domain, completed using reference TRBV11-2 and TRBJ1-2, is EAGVAQSPRYKIIEKRQSVAFWCNPISGHATLYWYQQILGQGPKLLIQFQNNGVVDDSQLPKDRFSAERLKGVDSTLKIQPAKLEDSAVYLCASSLGDYGYTFGSGTRLTVV.

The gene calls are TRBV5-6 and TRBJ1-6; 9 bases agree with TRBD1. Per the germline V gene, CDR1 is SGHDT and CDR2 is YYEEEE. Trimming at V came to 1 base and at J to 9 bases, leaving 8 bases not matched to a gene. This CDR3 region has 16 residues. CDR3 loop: CASSLFRTGVSSPLHF. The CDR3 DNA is TGTGCCAGCAGCTTGTTCAGGACAGGGGTGAGTTCACCCCTCCACTTT.

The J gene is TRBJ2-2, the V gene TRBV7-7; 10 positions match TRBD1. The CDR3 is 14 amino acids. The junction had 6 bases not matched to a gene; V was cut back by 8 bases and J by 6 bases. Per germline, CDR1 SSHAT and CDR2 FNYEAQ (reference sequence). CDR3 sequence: CASSGQGVAGELFF. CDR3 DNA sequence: TGTGCCAGCTCAGGACAGGGGGTCGCCGGGGAGCTGTTTTTT.

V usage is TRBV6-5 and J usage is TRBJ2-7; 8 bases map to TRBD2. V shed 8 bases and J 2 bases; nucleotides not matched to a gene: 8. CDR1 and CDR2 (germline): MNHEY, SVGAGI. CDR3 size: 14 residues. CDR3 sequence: CASGTSGGPYEQYF. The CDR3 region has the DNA TGTGCCAGCGGCACAAGCGGGGGACCCTACGAGCAGTACTTC.

The CDR3 bases are TGTGCCAGCAGTTTTAGACTGGGCGCCGCGCAGGGGGCGTCCGGGGCCAACGTCCTGACTTTC. Protein: CASSFRLGAAQGASGANVLTF. The V call is TRBV27, the J call TRBJ2-6; 8 nucleotides match TRBD1. This CDR3 has 21 amino acids. Per germline, CDR1 MNHEY and CDR2 SMNVEV (reference sequence). Trimming took 3 bases from V and 4 from J; bases not matched to a gene: 20.

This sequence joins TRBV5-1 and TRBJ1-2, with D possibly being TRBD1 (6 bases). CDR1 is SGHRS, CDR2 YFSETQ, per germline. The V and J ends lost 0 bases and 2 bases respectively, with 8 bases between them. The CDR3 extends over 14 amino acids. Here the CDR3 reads CASSLDRDNYGYTF. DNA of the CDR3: TGCGCCAGCAGCTTGGACAGGGACAACTATGGCTACACCTTC.

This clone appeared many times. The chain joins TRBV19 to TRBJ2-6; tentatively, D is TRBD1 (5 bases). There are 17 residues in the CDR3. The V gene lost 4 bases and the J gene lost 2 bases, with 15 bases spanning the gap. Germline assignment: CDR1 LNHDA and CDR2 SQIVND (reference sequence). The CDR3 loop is CASSTRQLLTGANVLTF. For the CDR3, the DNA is TGTGCCAGTAGTACCCGACAGCTACTAACTGGGGCCAACGTCCTGACTTTC.

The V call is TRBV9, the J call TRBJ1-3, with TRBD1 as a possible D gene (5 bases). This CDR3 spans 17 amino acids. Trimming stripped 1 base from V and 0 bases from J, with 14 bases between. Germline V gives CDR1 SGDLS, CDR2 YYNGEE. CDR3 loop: CASSVRSEGSSGNTIYF. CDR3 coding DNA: TGTGCCAGCAGCGTAAGGTCGGAGGGGAGCTCTGGAAACACCATATATTTT.

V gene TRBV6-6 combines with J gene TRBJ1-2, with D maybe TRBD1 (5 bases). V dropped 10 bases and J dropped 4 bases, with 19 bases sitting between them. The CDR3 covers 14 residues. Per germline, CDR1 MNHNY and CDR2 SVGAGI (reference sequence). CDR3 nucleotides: TGTGCCACCGTAATGGGACTTCAATTCTATGGCTACACCTTC. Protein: CATVMGLQFYGYTF.

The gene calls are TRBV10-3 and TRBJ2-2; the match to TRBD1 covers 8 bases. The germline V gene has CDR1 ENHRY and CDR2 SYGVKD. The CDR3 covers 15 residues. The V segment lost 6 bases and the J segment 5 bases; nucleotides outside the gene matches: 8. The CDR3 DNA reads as TGTGCCATCAGAAAGGACAGGGAGGTTACCGGGGAGCTGTTTTTT. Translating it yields CAIRKDREVTGELFF.

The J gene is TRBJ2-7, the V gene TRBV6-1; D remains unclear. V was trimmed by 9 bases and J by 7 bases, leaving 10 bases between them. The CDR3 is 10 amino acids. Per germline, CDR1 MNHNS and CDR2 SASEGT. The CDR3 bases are TGTGCCAGTTACCTCGGGGAGCAGTACTTC. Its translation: CASYLGEQYF.

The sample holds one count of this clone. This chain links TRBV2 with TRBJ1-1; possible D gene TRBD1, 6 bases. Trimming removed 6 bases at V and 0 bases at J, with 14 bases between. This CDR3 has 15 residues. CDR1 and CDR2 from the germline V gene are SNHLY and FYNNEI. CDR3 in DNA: TGTGCCAGCAGGTCTGGACAGTCCATGAACACTGAAGCTTTCTTT. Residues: CASRSGQSMNTEAFF.

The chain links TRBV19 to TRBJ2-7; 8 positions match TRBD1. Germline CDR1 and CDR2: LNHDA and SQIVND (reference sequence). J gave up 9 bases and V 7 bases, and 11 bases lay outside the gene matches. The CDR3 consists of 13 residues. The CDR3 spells CASNDRGSVGQYF. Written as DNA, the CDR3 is TGTGCCAGTAACGACAGGGGCTCCGTCGGGCAGTACTTC.

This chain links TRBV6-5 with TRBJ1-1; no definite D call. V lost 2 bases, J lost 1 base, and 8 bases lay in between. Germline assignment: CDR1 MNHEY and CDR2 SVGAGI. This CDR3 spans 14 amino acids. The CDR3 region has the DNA TGTGCCAGCAGTTACCGAGGCAGGAACACTGAAGCTTTCTTT. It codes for CASSYRGRNTEAFF.

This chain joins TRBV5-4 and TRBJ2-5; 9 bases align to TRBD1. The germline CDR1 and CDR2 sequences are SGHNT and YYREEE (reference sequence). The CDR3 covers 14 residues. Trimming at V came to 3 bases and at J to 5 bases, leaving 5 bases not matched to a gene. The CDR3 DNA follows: TGTGCCAGCAGCTACGGACAGGGGATGGAGACCCAGTACTTC. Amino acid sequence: CASSYGQGMETQYF.

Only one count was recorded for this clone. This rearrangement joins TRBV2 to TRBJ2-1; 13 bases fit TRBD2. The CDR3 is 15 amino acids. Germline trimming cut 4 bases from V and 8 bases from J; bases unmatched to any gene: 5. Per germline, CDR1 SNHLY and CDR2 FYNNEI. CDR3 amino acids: CASSAGLAGMDEQFF. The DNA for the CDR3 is TGTGCCAGCAGTGCGGGACTAGCGGGAATGGATGAGCAGTTCTTC.

CDR3 in DNA: TGTGCCAGCAGCGTAACGCCGGGGATCCCCTTGAACAACTATGGCTACACCTTC. Amino acid sequence: CASSVTPGIPLNNYGYTF. This sequence joins TRBV9 and TRBJ1-2; D call uncertain. The germline gives CDR1 SGDLS, CDR2 YYNGEE. V was trimmed by 1 base and J by 2 bases, leaving 21 bases between them. The CDR3 consists of 18 residues.

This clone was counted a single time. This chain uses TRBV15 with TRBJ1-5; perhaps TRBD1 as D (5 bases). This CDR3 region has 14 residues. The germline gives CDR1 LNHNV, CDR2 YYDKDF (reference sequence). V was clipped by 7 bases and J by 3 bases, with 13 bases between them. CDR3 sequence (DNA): TGTGCCACCAAGCTTGCAGGGATCAATCAGCCCCAGCATTTT. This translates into CATKLAGINQPQHF.

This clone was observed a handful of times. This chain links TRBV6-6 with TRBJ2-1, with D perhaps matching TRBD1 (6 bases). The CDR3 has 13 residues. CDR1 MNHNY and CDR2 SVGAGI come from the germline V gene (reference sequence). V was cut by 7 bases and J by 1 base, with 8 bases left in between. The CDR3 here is CASKGGSYNEQFF. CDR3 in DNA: TGTGCCAGCAAAGGGGGTTCCTACAATGAGCAGTTCTTC.

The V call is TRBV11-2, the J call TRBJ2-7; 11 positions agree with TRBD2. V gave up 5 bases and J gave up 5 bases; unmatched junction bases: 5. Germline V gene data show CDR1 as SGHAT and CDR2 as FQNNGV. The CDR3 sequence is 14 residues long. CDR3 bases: TGTGCCAGCAGCAAGCTAGCGGGGGGAAACGAGCAGTACTTC. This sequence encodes CASSKLAGGNEQYF.

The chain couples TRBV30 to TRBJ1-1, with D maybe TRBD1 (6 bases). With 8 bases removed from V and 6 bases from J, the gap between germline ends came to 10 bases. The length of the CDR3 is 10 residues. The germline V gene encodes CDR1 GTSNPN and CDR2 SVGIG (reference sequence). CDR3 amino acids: CAGGQSEAFF. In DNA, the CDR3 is TGTGCCGGCGGACAGTCTGAAGCTTTCTTT.

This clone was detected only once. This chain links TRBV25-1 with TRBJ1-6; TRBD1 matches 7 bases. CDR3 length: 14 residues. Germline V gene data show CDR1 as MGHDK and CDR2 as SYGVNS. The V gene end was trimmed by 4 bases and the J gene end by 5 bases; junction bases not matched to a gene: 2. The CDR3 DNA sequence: TGTGCCAGCAGTGGAGACAGGGATAATTCACCCCTCCACTTT. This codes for CASSGDRDNSPLHF.

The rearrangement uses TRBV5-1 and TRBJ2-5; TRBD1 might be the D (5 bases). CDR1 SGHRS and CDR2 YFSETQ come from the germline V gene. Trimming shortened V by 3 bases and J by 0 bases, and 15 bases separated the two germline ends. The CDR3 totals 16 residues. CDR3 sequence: CASSWGGVGNQETQYF. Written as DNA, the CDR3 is TGCGCCAGCAGCTGGGGCGGAGTGGGGAACCAAGAGACCCAGTACTTC.

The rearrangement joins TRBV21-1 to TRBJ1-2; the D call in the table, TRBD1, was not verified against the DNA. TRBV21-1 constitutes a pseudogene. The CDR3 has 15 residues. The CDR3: CASSKVGTGVFGYTF. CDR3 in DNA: TGTGCCAGCAGCAAAGTTGGGACAGGGGTGTTTGGCTACACCTTC.

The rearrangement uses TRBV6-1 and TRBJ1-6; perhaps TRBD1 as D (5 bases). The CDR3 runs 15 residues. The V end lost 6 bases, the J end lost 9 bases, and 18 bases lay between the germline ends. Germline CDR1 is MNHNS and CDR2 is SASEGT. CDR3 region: CASRGGTPHGSPLHF. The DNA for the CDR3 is TGTGCCAGCAGGGGGGGGACGCCACACGGTTCACCCCTCCACTTT.

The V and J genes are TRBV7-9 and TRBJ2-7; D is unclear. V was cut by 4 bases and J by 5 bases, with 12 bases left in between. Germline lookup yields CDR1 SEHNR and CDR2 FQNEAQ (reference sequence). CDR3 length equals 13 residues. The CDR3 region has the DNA TGTGCCAGCAGCTCTGACTTCCCCCACGAGCAGTACGTC. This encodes CASSSDFPHEQYV.

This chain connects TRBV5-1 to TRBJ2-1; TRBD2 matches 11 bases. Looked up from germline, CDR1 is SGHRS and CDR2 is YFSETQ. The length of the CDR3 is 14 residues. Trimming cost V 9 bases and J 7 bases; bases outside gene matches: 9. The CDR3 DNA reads TGCGCCACCGCAGGGACTAGCGGACTAAATGAGCAGTTCTTC. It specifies CATAGTSGLNEQFF.

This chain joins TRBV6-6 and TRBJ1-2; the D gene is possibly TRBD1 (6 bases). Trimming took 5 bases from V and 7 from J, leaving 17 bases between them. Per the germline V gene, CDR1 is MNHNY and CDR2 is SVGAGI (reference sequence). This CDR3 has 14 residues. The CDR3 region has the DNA TGTGCCAGCAGTCGGGCAGGGGAAGGATTTGGCTACACCTTC. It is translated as CASSRAGEGFGYTF.

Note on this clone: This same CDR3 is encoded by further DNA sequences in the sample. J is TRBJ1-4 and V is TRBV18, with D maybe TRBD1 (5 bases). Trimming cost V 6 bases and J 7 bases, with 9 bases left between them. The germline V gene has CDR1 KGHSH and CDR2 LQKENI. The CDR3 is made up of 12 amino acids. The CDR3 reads CASSPRGEKLFF. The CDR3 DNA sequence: TGTGCCAGCTCCCCAAGGGGTGAAAAACTGTTTTTT.